The present entry profiles one T cell receptor beta chain with its context. TCRdb's table, derived via immunoSEQ multiplex PCR, lists solely in-frame clones and lacks some. The sample contains over 75,000 clones, around 80% of which appear only once. Germline assignment: CDR1 MNHEY and CDR2 SVGAGI. With 0 bases clipped from V and 8 bases from J, the junction kept 8 bases outside the gene matches. CDR3 length equals 15 residues. The data derive from a study of blood T cell repertoires in COVID-19. V and J are TRBV6-5 and TRBJ1-2; TRBD1 agrees at 8 bases. The clonotype comes from a man in his fifties who had recovered from COVID-19. The sequenced sample was peripheral blood. CDR3 region: CASSYSIGQGRGYTF. CDR3 nucleotide sequence: TGTGCCAGCAGTTACTCGATCGGACAGGGTAGGGGCTACACCTTC.